The next 32 T cell receptor beta chains were all read from a single sample in a study of blood T cell repertoires in COVID-19. The data were produced by immunoSEQ multiplex PCR, yet TCRdb's version contains in-frame clones alone and is incomplete. The sample has about 94,000 clones; around two thirds are singletons. The sequenced sample consisted of peripheral blood. These receptors were taken from a man in his 70s with COVID-19, enrolled during active disease.

This CDR3 is CASSQGQGRGNQPQHF. For the CDR3, the DNA is TGTGCCAGCTCTCAAGGACAGGGGAGAGGTAATCAGCCCCAGCATTTT. This rearrangement joins TRBV18 to TRBJ1-5; 9 nucleotides agree with TRBD1. The CDR3 length is 16 residues. Germline CDR1 reads KGHSH; CDR2 reads LQKENI. J gave up 4 bases and V 6 bases, and 10 bases lay outside the gene matches.

The chain has TRBV7-8 and TRBJ1-4; 9 bases map to TRBD1. CDR3 size: 17 residues. The trim removed 5 bases at V and 0 bases at J, leaving 7 bases unmatched. Germline V gene lookup returns CDR1 SGHVS and CDR2 FQNEAQ. The DNA for the CDR3 is TGTGCCAGCAGCCCCCGGGACAGGGCTGCAACTAATGAAAAACTGTTTTTT. As protein: CASSPRDRAATNEKLFF.

This clone was detected a few times. The chain employs TRBV29-1 and TRBJ2-1, with 7 bases identical to TRBD2. CDR1 and CDR2 (germline): SQVTM, ANQGSEA. The CDR3 is 14 amino acids. V dropped 6 bases and J dropped 8; count of bases not matched to a gene: 13. This chain's CDR3 is CSVSRGRGGDEQFF. The CDR3 coding sequence is TGCAGCGTGAGTCGGGGGAGGGGCGGGGATGAGCAGTTCTTC.

V is TRBV5-4 and J is TRBJ2-1; 10 positions agree with TRBD2. Germline loops: CDR1 SGHNT, CDR2 YYREEE (reference sequence). This CDR3 is 15 amino acids long. V gave up 0 bases and J gave up 7 bases; unmatched junction bases: 4. In DNA, the CDR3 is TGTGCCAGCAGCTTGGCTTCTAGCGGGAGTAATGAGCAGTTCTTC. It encodes CASSLASSGSNEQFF.

The V call is TRBV29-1, the J call TRBJ1-2; D possibly corresponds to TRBD1 (5 bases). The germline gives CDR1 SQVTM, CDR2 ANQGSEA. Trimming removed 6 bases from V and 4 bases from J, with 24 bases in between. There are 16 residues in the CDR3. This CDR3 is CSVPLGGSAASYGYTF. The CDR3 DNA reads as TGCAGCGTCCCCCTCGGGGGATCGGCGGCCAGCTATGGCTACACCTTC.

This chain joins TRBV19 and TRBJ2-5; tentatively, D is TRBD2 (5 bases). Trimming pared 7 bases from V and 5 bases from J, leaving 17 bases between. Germline V gene sequence: CDR1 LNHDA, CDR2 SQIVND (reference sequence). CDR3 size: 14 residues. The CDR3 loop is CASNNGVNWETQYF. CDR3 nucleotide sequence: TGTGCCAGTAATAACGGGGTCAATTGGGAGACCCAGTACTTC.

The genes are TRBV28 and TRBJ2-6; 9 bases agree with TRBD2. V lost 7 bases and J lost 0; bases outside the gene matches: 7. CDR1 is MDHEN, CDR2 SYDVKM, per germline. This CDR3 comprises 17 residues. The CDR3 coding sequence is TGTGCCAGCAACCCGACTAGCGGTAGCTCTGGGGCCAACGTCCTGACTTTC. It is translated as CASNPTSGSSGANVLTF. The full variable domain, rest sourced from reference TRBV28 and TRBJ2-6, is DVKVTQSSRYLVKRTGEKVFLECVQDMDHENMFWYRQDPGLGLRLIYFSYDVKMKEKGDIPEGYSVSREKKERFSLILESASTNQTSMYLCASNPTSGSSGANVLTFGAGSRLTVL.

This clone was observed at least ten times. The V gene is TRBV6-5, the J gene TRBJ1-1, with 9 positions matching TRBD1. CDR1 is MNHEY, CDR2 SVGAGI, per germline. J gave up 5 bases and V 6 bases, and 7 bases lay outside the gene matches. The CDR3 covers 14 residues. CDR3 nucleotides: TGTGCCAGCAGCCGGGACAGGGATAGAACTGAAGCTTTCTTT. It translates to CASSRDRDRTEAFF.

This clone was counted a single time. This chain connects TRBV11-2 to TRBJ2-1; 9 nucleotides align to TRBD2. The CDR3 is 17 residues long. In germline, CDR1 is SGHAT, CDR2 FQNNGV. After removal of 1 base from V and 7 bases from J, the junction contained 11 bases not matched to a gene. CDR3 protein: CASSLGYGAGGGNEQFF. DNA of the CDR3: TGTGCCAGCAGCTTAGGGTACGGCGCGGGAGGGGGTAATGAGCAGTTCTTC.

The genes are TRBV12-3 or TRBV12-4 and TRBJ2-5; 9 positions agree with TRBD1. The CDR3 covers 13 residues. After removal of 6 bases from V and 4 bases from J, the junction contained 3 bases not matched to a gene. For the CDR3, the DNA is TGTGCCAGCAGCCGGGGACAGGGAGAGACCCAGTACTTC. As protein: CASSRGQGETQYF.

The genes are TRBV7-5 and TRBJ2-5; the table assigns TRBD2, which was not confirmed against the DNA. TRBV7-5 represents a pseudogene. The CDR3 is 15 residues long. The CDR3 DNA reads TGTGTCAGAAGCTCTGGGACTAGCGGAAAAGAGACCCAGTACTTC. Its protein is CVRSSGTSGKETQYF.

This rearrangement joins TRBV10-1 to TRBJ2-6; TRBD1 might be the D (6 bases). There are 16 residues in the CDR3. The V gene's germline CDR1 is WNHNN and CDR2 SYGVQD (reference sequence). V dropped 7 bases and J dropped 0 bases, with 13 bases sitting between them. This chain's CDR3 is CASNNTGRSGANVLTF. DNA of the CDR3: TGCGCCAGCAATAATACAGGGCGCTCTGGGGCCAACGTCCTGACTTTC.

The V call is TRBV9, the J call TRBJ1-1; D gene ambiguous. CDR3 size: 14 residues. Germline V lookup: CDR1 SGDLS, CDR2 YYNGEE. V was shortened by 0 bases and J by 4 bases, with 10 bases between the two germline ends. For the CDR3, the DNA is TGTGCCAGCAGCGTAGGAGGCTTCCGCACTGAAGCTTTCTTT. This encodes CASSVGGFRTEAFF.

The genes are TRBV12-5 and TRBJ2-1, with 16 positions matching TRBD2. The V gene end was trimmed by 0 bases and the J gene end by 8 bases; junction bases not matched to a gene: 7. Germline values: CDR1 LGHNT, CDR2 FRNRAP. The CDR3 contains 18 residues. This chain's CDR3 is CASGLVLGTSGRDHEQFF. The CDR3 DNA sequence: TGTGCTAGTGGTTTGGTACTCGGGACTAGCGGGAGGGACCATGAGCAGTTCTTC.

The J gene is TRBJ2-3, the V gene TRBV5-1, with a possible D match to TRBD1 (6 bases). Deletions cut 0 bases from V and 0 bases from J, with 14 bases between. In germline, CDR1 is SGHRS, CDR2 YFSETQ. The CDR3 covers 17 residues. The CDR3 coding sequence is TGCGCCAGCAGCTTGGGACCGGGACACTCTAGCACAGATACGCAGTATTTT. Residues: CASSLGPGHSSTDTQYF. The variable domain in full, with the rest retrieved from reference TRBV5-1 and TRBJ2-3, is KAGVTQTPRYLIKTRGQQVTLSCSPISGHRSVSWYQQTPGQGLQFLFEYFSETQRNKGNFPGRFSGRQFSNSRSEMNVSTLELGDSALYLCASSLGPGHSSTDTQYFGPGTRLTVL.

This chain connects TRBV12-5 to TRBJ1-1; D ambiguous. V was clipped by 6 bases and J by 7 bases, with 12 bases between them. This CDR3 has 12 residues. CDR1 LGHNT and CDR2 FRNRAP come from the germline V gene. The CDR3: CASGPDTDEAFF. Written as DNA, the CDR3 is TGTGCTAGTGGCCCCGACACGGATGAAGCTTTCTTT.

V is TRBV5-1 and J is TRBJ1-1, with 8 positions matching TRBD1. V dropped 4 bases and J dropped 7; count of bases not matched to a gene: 9. Germline assignment: CDR1 SGHRS and CDR2 YFSETQ. CDR3 length: 14 residues. The CDR3 region has the DNA TGCGCCAGCAGCATCCGACAGGGGATAAATGAAGCTTTCTTT. This gives the protein CASSIRQGINEAFF.

V usage is TRBV5-1 and J usage is TRBJ2-5, with D maybe TRBD2 (5 bases). This CDR3 is 15 amino acids long. Germline assignment: CDR1 SGHRS and CDR2 YFSETQ. The V gene lost 4 bases and the J gene lost 1 base, with 14 bases spanning the gap. The CDR3 is CASSPTRGAQETQYF. The CDR3 bases are TGCGCCAGCAGCCCAACCCGGGGAGCCCAAGAGACCCAGTACTTC.

The chain recombines TRBV23-1 with TRBJ1-1, with D unclear. TRBV23-1 is an ORF for which the function is uncertain. The CDR3 runs to 17 residues. Trimming stripped 4 bases from V and 0 bases from J, with 18 bases between. In DNA form, the CDR3 reads TGCGCCAGCAGTCGCACCGAGGCAGCCAAGATGAACACTGAAGCTTTCTTT. Translation: CASSRTEAAKMNTEAFF.

This clone occurred once. The CDR3 DNA follows: TGTGCCAGCAGCCCGGGGACTAGCGGACGCACAGATACGCAGTATTTT. Its translation is CASSPGTSGRTDTQYF. V usage is TRBV7-8 and J usage is TRBJ2-3, with 11 bases identical to TRBD2. V shed 5 bases and J 1 base; nucleotides not matched to a gene: 5. CDR1 is SGHVS, CDR2 FQNEAQ, per germline. This CDR3 region has 16 residues.

This clone was seen a handful of times. The chain is built from TRBV24-1 and TRBJ2-7, with TRBD1 matching 7 bases. V lost 4 bases to trimming and J lost 3 bases; unmatched junction nucleotides: 2. CDR3 length: 13 residues. CDR1 and CDR2 from the germline V gene are KGHDR and SFDVKD. CDR3 sequence (DNA): TGTGCCACCAGTGACTGGACAGGCTACGAGCAGTACTTC. Amino acids: CATSDWTGYEQYF.

This clone was counted a few times. V and J are TRBV7-6 and TRBJ2-7; weak D call: TRBD2 (5 bases). From germline, CDR1 is SGHVS and CDR2 FNYEAQ. The CDR3 runs 16 residues. Trimming shortened V by 0 bases and J by 8 bases, and 20 bases separated the two germline ends. DNA of the CDR3: TGTGCCAGCAGCTTAGCGGGTTGGGATACGGACTCGAAGCAGTACTTC. Amino acids: CASSLAGWDTDSKQYF. Variable domain in full (rest from reference TRBV7-6 and TRBJ2-7): GAGVSQSPRYKVTKRGQDVALRCDPISGHVSLYWYRQALGQGPEFLTYFNYEAQQDKSGLPNDRFSAERPEGSISTLTIQRTEQRDSAMYRCASSLAGWDTDSKQYFGPGTRLTVT.

This chain uses TRBV14 with TRBJ2-5, with 11 bases lining up with TRBD2. CDR1 SGHDN and CDR2 FVKESK come from the germline V gene. V trimming: 4 bases; J trimming: 4 bases; junction bases outside the gene matches: 5. The CDR3 totals 15 residues. The CDR3 region is CASSLGGTSGETQYF. The CDR3 nucleotides read TGTGCCAGCAGCCTTGGGGGGACTAGCGGAGAGACCCAGTACTTC.

The chain employs TRBV6-5 and TRBJ2-7; D is unresolved. Germline V gives CDR1 MNHEY, CDR2 SVGAGI. This CDR3 contains 12 residues. V lost 10 bases, J lost 2 bases, and 12 bases lay in between. The CDR3 bases are TGTGCCACCCGTGGCCTGACCTACGAGCAGTACTTC. Protein product: CATRGLTYEQYF.

The V and J genes are TRBV7-3 and TRBJ2-2, with 8 bases fitting TRBD2. The J segment lost 5 bases and the V segment lost 5 bases, leaving 1 base of the junction unmatched. CDR1 is SGHTA and CDR2 is FQGTGA in the germline V gene. The CDR3 is made up of 13 amino acids. Here the CDR3 DNA reads TGTGCCAGCAGCCCTAGCGGGACCGGGGAGCTGTTTTTT. It yields the protein CASSPSGTGELFF.

V gene TRBV11-2 combines with J gene TRBJ2-3, with D possibly matching TRBD1 (5 bases). The CDR3 is 12 amino acids. Between the trimmed V and J ends, which lost 7 bases and 4 bases, there was a span of 9 bases. Germline CDR1 and CDR2: SGHAT and FQNNGV. For the CDR3, the DNA is TGTGCCAGCACCGCAGGGCCAGATACGCAGTATTTT. Protein product: CASTAGPDTQYF.

V usage is TRBV28 and J usage is TRBJ1-2; the match to TRBD1 covers 10 bases. CDR1 is MDHEN, CDR2 SYDVKM, per germline. V shed 5 bases and J 5 bases; nucleotides not matched to a gene: 11. CDR3 length: 16 residues. CDR3 sequence (DNA): TGTGCCAGCAGTCCTCACCCCGGGACAGGGGTTTATGGCTACACCTTC. Encoded protein: CASSPHPGTGVYGYTF.

The chain is built from TRBV5-4 and TRBJ2-3; tentative D call: TRBD1 (6 bases). V was shortened by 3 bases and J by 6 bases, with 14 bases between the two germline ends. The germline V gene has CDR1 SGHNT and CDR2 YYREEE (reference sequence). The CDR3 spans 14 residues. CDR3 coding DNA: TGTGCCAGCAGCTCGCGCCAGGGGAAGGATACGCAGTATTTT. Its translation is CASSSRQGKDTQYF.

The V call is TRBV4-3, the J call TRBJ2-7; the D gene is possibly TRBD1 (5 bases). Germline CDR1 reads LGHNA; CDR2 reads YSLEER. The length of the CDR3 is 19 residues. Trimming removed 5 bases from V and 5 bases from J, with 31 bases in between. The CDR3 bases are TGCGCCAGCAGCGCACAATGGGGCAGGGTGGGTGACCTAATCCACGAGCAGTACTTC. Translated: CASSAQWGRVGDLIHEQYF.

This clone has at least ten counts. The V call is TRBV28, the J call TRBJ1-5; 10 bases map to TRBD1. Germline CDR1 MDHEN, CDR2 SYDVKM. The CDR3 spans 15 residues. V lost 5 bases, J lost 7 bases, and 8 bases stayed unmatched. The CDR3 nucleotides are TGTGCCAGCAGTCTAGGGACAGGGGTACAACAGCCCCAGCATTTT. As protein: CASSLGTGVQQPQHF.

The chain couples TRBV28 to TRBJ1-1, with D possibly TRBD1 on 6 matching bases. Germline CDR1 is MDHEN and CDR2 is SYDVKM. The CDR3 is 14 residues long. The V and J ends lost 7 bases and 0 bases respectively, with 12 bases between them. CDR3 loop: CASTPGVVNTEAFF. The CDR3, as DNA: TGTGCCAGCACCCCAGGGGTAGTGAACACTGAAGCTTTCTTT.

The rearrangement joins TRBV28 to TRBJ1-2, with D hard to call. V was clipped by 6 bases and J by 6 bases, with 17 bases between them. CDR3 length equals 14 residues. The V gene's germline CDR1 is MDHEN and CDR2 SYDVKM. In DNA form, the CDR3 reads TGTGCCAGCAGAACACCTGTTGGAGGGAATGGCTACACCTTC. This translates into CASRTPVGGNGYTF.